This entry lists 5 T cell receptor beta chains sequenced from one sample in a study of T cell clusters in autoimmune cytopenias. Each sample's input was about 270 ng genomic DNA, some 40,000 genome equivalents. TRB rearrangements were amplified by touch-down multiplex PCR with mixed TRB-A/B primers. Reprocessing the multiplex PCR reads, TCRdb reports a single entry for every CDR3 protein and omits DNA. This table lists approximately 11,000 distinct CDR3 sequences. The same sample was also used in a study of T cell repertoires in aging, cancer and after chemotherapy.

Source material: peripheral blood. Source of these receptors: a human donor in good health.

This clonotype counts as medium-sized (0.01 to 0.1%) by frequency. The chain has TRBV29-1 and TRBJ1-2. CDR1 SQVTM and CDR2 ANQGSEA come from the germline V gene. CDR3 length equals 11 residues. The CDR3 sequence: CSAGGDYGYTF.

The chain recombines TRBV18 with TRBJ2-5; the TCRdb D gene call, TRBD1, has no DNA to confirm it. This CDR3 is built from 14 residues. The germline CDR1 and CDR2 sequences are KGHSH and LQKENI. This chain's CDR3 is CASSRAGGIETQYF.

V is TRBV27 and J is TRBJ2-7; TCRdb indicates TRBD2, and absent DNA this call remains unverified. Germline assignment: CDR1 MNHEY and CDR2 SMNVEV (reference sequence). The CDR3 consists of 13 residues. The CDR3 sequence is CASRSALKVEQYF.

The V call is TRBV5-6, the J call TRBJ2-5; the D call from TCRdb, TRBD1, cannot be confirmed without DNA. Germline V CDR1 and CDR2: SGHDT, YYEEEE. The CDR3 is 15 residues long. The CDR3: CASNLGGTGAETQYF.

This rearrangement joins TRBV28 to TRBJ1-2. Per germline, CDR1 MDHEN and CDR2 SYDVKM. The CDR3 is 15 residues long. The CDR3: CASSLDVVINYGYTF.